Each of the 6 T cell receptor beta chains below was sequenced from the same sample in a study of shared clonotypes between healthy human individuals. Only in-frame clones appear in the TCRdb table, and some are missing; sequencing was by immunoSEQ multiplex PCR. The repertoire has about 680,000 clones, roughly 70% of them found once; the top ten carry less than 2%. The specimen was memory CD4+ T cells sorted from blood. Subset reported: CD45RA-negative fraction. The receptors here all came from a woman aged 25 to 39 in good health.

This rearrangement joins TRBV10-1 to TRBJ2-1, with D possibly matching TRBD2 (6 bases). V lost 5 bases and J lost 7, with 9 bases in between. The CDR3 length is 12 residues. Per the germline V gene, CDR1 is WNHNN and CDR2 is SYGVQD (reference sequence). The CDR3 DNA sequence: TGCGCCAGCAGTCGGACTACGAATGAGCAGTTCTTC. Residues: CASSRTTNEQFF.

V is TRBV6-6 and J is TRBJ2-1; a possible D gene is TRBD1 (6 bases). CDR3 size: 14 residues. Trimming stripped 0 bases from V and 6 bases from J, with 9 bases between. The germline V gene encodes CDR1 MNHNY and CDR2 SVGAGI (reference sequence). CDR3 sequence: CASSYSTGTNEQFF. The CDR3 DNA sequence: TGTGCCAGCAGTTACTCGACAGGAACCAATGAGCAGTTCTTC.

Comment on this clone: Within the sample, other DNA sequences also encode this same CDR3. The chain is built from TRBV5-1 and TRBJ2-3, with 9 positions matching TRBD1. V dropped 4 bases and J dropped 4; count of bases not matched to a gene: 4. The CDR3 sequence is 14 residues long. The germline CDR1 and CDR2 sequences are SGHRS and YFSETQ. CDR3 DNA sequence: TGCGCCAGCAGCAAGGGACAGGGCCCAGATACGCAGTATTTT. Its translation is CASSKGQGPDTQYF.

The V gene is TRBV10-3, the J gene TRBJ1-5; weak D call: TRBD1 (5 bases). The V and J ends lost 6 bases and 2 bases respectively, with 8 bases between them. Germline V gene lookup returns CDR1 ENHRY and CDR2 SYGVKD. The CDR3 runs to 13 residues. CDR3: CAISQGGNQPQHF. For the CDR3, the DNA is TGTGCCATCAGCCAGGGAGGCAATCAGCCCCAGCATTTT.

The rearrangement links TRBV5-1 to TRBJ2-3, with 14 nucleotides matching TRBD2. CDR3 length: 18 residues. CDR1 and CDR2 (germline): SGHRS, YFSETQ. The V gene end was trimmed by 3 bases and the J gene end by 4 bases; junction bases not matched to a gene: 10. The CDR3 region is CASSSGGLAGAEADTQYF. CDR3 in DNA: TGCGCCAGCAGCTCAGGGGGACTAGCGGGAGCGGAGGCAGATACGCAGTATTTT.

The V and J genes are TRBV11-2 and TRBJ1-1, with 7 bases lining up with TRBD1. The length of the CDR3 is 18 residues. The germline CDR1 and CDR2 sequences are SGHAT and FQNNGV. J was trimmed by 0 bases and V by 1 base; bases with no gene match: 11. CDR3 DNA: TGTGCCAGCAGCTTAGTGCGGGACAGCGAGTACATGAACACTGAAGCTTTCTTT. As protein: CASSLVRDSEYMNTEAFF.